The present entry profiles one T cell receptor beta chain with its context. No antigen is known for it. It may be a read error: a sequence one base away is much more abundant. Using a constant-region primer and ProtoScript II reverse transcriptase, TCRbeta-specific cDNA was reverse-transcribed from about 540 ng total RNA. The TCRbeta libraries were prepared through three rounds of nested multiplex PCR following a slightly modified ARM-PCR procedure. Each of the first two PCR rounds ran for around 10 cycles using multiplex TRBV1-TRBV30 forward primers together with a Cbeta reverse primer. Sample barcodes and Illumina adapters were added in a final 25-cycle PCR with Deep VentR polymerase. Before sequencing, amplicons of 200-500 bp were gel-purified using a QIAquick gel extraction kit. The TCRbeta amplicons were sequenced with 250-bp paired-end reads on an Illumina HiSeq 2500. As for the authors' bioinformatics: Trimmomatic v0.33 was used to quality-trim the reads, and FLASH v1.2.11 was used to merge paired reads so that full CDR3 sequences could be recovered. V, D and J germline segments were assigned to the rearranged TCRbeta sequences by MiGEC v1.2.1b. VDJtools v1.0.0 computed clonotype statistics and Shannon-Wiener diversity indices. To reduce sampling bias, subsequent analyses other than the diversity analysis used only the 250 most abundant clonotypes in each sample. In-frame beta chains were kept once TCRdb had trimmed the public reads at Q25 with fastp and called clones with MiXCR. Duplicate CDR3 protein sequences are folded into a single record with the most common DNA and genes. None of the V and J calls come from the authors' own analysis; TCRdb made them. The sample data list 99,000 or so distinct CDR3 sequences, and around 84% of these were observed just once. Together, the top ten hold approximately 20% of the sample.

This sample is part of a study of tumor-infiltrating lymphocytes in primary liver carcinoma (TCRdb year 2017). For the study in its entirety: The five patients, three men and two women aged 30 to 69 years, had hepatocellular carcinoma (four) or combined HCC and intrahepatic cholangiocarcinoma (one). Each sample produced roughly 3.65 to 7.13 million productive TCRbeta reads, and read depth showed no significant difference between tissue types. A total of some 35 specimens from 5 patients went through TCRbeta repertoire sequencing, namely 25 tumor regions, 5 adjacent noncancerous liver tissues and 5 peripheral blood samples. To link TCRbeta repertoire diversity with the local molecular phenotype, the 25 or so tumor region samples were profiled using Agilent mRNA microarrays. The tumors of the five patients were staged as T1-T3 N0M0, with maximum diameters ranging from roughly 4.2 to 10 cm. Technical replicate repertoires showed high reproducibility, with mean shared-clone rates near 0.89 and correlation coefficients above 0.95. TCRbeta repertoire sequencing, expression microarrays and whole-exome sequencing were combined in the study across five regions of each liver tumor, with adjacent normal tissue and blood also included.

From the germline V gene, CDR1 is MDHEN and CDR2 is SYDVKM. Measured from the cysteine to the phenylalanine, the CDR3 is 13 residues long. This entry keeps only the CDR3 DNA: 39 bases, framed from base 1. Broad study findings and their caveats: The study included only four or five patients, and the authors note findings should be validated in a larger study. Just about 7.5-25% of top clones turned up in all five regions of a tumor, which suggests spatial heterogeneity among tumor-infiltrating T cells. A significantly larger repertoire fraction was made up by the top 250 clones in tumors than in blood (p = 0.039). Because only the TCR beta chain was sequenced and unpaired alpha chains were not captured, true repertoire diversity is likely underestimated. Consistent with antigen-driven expansion, pairs of tumor regions showed higher repertoire overlap (mean about 36%) than either tumor-adjacent pairs (approximately 17%) or tumor-blood pairs (around 14%). Comparison of CD4+ and CD8+ T cell repertoires was precluded by the use of bulk unsorted samples.

Total RNA and DNA were co-extracted from about 20-30 mg of bulk tissue with the AllPrep DNA/RNA mini kit, without cell sorting. Between late 2015 and March 2016, a handful of patients in China with histopathologically diagnosed primary liver carcinoma had their tumors surgically resected. At the time of sampling, the patients were treatment-naive and had chronic HBV infection. Each tumor was sampled at five spatially separated regions: the tumor centre plus the superior, inferior, left-lateral and right-lateral poles. According to histology, viable tumor cells made up more than 85% of every tumor sample. Fresh tumor and adjacent tissue pieces were bisected; one half was stored in RNAlater at -80°C, the other sent for histology.

Sequenced sample: liver tumor tissue from sampling region 3. The cell subset or site tag for this specimen amounts to: tumor region T3, left-lateral pole. Recombination connected TRBV28 to TRBJ1-2, with a tentative D gene TRBD1 over 6 matching bases. The clonotype originates from a man between 40 and 49 years old with primary liver carcinoma and hepatitis B virus infection. CDR3 region: CASSLRPGVGYIF. The nucleotide sequence is given as TGTGCCAGCAGTTTAAGACCAGGGGTGGGCTACATCTTC.